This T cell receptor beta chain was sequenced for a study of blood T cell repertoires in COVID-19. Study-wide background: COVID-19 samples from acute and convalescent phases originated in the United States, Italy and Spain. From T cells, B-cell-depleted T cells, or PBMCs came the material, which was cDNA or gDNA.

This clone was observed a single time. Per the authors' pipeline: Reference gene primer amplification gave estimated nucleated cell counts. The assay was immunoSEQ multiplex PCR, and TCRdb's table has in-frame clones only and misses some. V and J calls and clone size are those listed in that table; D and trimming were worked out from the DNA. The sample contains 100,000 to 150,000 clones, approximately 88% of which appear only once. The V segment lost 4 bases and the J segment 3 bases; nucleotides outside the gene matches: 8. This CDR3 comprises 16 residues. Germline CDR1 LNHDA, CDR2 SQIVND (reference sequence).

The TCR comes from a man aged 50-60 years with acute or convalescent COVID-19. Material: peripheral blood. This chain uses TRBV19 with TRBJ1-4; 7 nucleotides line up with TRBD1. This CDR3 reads CASSTQGSAANEKLFF. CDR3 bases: TGTGCCAGTAGTACACAGGGGAGCGCAGCTAATGAAAAACTGTTTTTT.